The 27 T cell receptor beta chains below were found in one sample sequenced in a study of blood T cell repertoires in COVID-19. Assay used: immunoSEQ multiplex PCR; TCRdb lists only in-frame clones, some missing. The sample holds about 81,000 clones, roughly 89% seen once. The specimen sequenced was peripheral blood. The receptors shown here come from a woman older than 75 with active COVID-19.

CDR3: CASSHQLAGGPGELFF. CDR3 nucleotides: TGTGCCAGCAGCCATCAACTAGCGGGAGGACCCGGGGAGCTGTTTTTT. The chain has TRBV4-2 and TRBJ2-2, with 12 bases lining up with TRBD2. This CDR3 is built from 16 residues. Germline V lookup: CDR1 LGHNA, CDR2 YNFKEQ. The junction had 5 bases not matched to a gene; V was cut back by 3 bases and J by 6 bases.

The gene calls are TRBV6-5 and TRBJ1-5, with 7 bases fitting TRBD1. V dropped 5 bases and J dropped 5; count of bases not matched to a gene: 6. The CDR3 is 14 residues long. Germline V gene lookup returns CDR1 MNHEY and CDR2 SVGAGI. The CDR3 region is CASSNRDSYQPQHF. The CDR3 region has the DNA TGTGCCAGCAGTAACCGGGACAGCTATCAGCCCCAGCATTTT.

J is TRBJ1-1 and V is TRBV7-9; no definite D call. V shed 3 bases and J shed 1 base, with 6 bases lying between them. CDR3 length equals 13 residues. Per germline, CDR1 SEHNR and CDR2 FQNEAQ (reference sequence). CDR3 coding DNA: TGTGCCAGCAGCTTGGGAGAGAACACTGAAGCTTTCTTT. Translation gives CASSLGENTEAFF.

The chain combines TRBV5-1 with TRBJ1-6; the D is unclear. Trimming shortened V by 6 bases and J by 7 bases, and 11 bases separated the two germline ends. Germline CDR1 and CDR2: SGHRS and YFSETQ. This CDR3 is 13 amino acids long. CDR3 DNA: TGCGCCAGCAATGATGGAGGGAATTCACCCCTCCACTTT. It specifies CASNDGGNSPLHF.

The chain recombines TRBV30 with TRBJ1-2, with 8 nucleotides matching TRBD1. Germline CDR1 reads GTSNPN; CDR2 reads SVGIG (reference sequence). The CDR3 is 15 residues long. Germline trimming cut 5 bases from V and 4 bases from J; bases unmatched to any gene: 12. The CDR3 sequence is CAWDRGFGGGYGYTF. In DNA form, the CDR3 reads TGTGCCTGGGACAGGGGATTTGGGGGCGGCTATGGCTACACCTTC.

The genes are TRBV27 and TRBJ2-1, with 7 positions matching TRBD2. CDR3 size: 14 residues. Germline V CDR1 and CDR2: MNHEY, SMNVEV (reference sequence). V was clipped by 4 bases and J by 9 bases; unmatched bases: 9. The CDR3 DNA reads TGTGCCAGCAGTTCGCTTCGACTAGCAAGTGAGCAGTTCTTC. The encoded protein is CASSSLRLASEQFF.

V is TRBV29-1 and J is TRBJ1-2, with 9 positions matching TRBD1. The CDR3 length is 18 residues. V lost 2 bases to trimming and J lost 6 bases; unmatched junction nucleotides: 19. Germline CDR1 SQVTM, CDR2 ANQGSEA. CDR3 nucleotides: TGCAGCGTTGAACTCTTGAAGGGACAGGGAGCATTTCCCGATGGCTACACCTTC. Encoded protein: CSVELLKGQGAFPDGYTF.

This chain joins TRBV15 and TRBJ2-7; tentative D call: TRBD2 (5 bases). The CDR3 extends over 17 amino acids. The ends were cut back, 0 bases at V and 0 bases at J, with 15 bases in the middle. CDR1 is LNHNV, CDR2 YYDKDF, per germline (reference sequence). DNA for the CDR3: TGTGCCACCAGCAGAGATATGGGGAGTAGAAACTCCTACGAGCAGTACTTC. This codes for CATSRDMGSRNSYEQYF.

The V gene is TRBV30, the J gene TRBJ2-7; D might be TRBD2 (6 bases). The CDR3 contains 13 residues. CDR1 and CDR2 from the germline V gene are GTSNPN and SVGIG (reference sequence). The CDR3 region has the DNA TGTGCTGCCCCCTTACCGGGACTGGGAGAGCAGTACTTC. Translating gives CAAPLPGLGEQYF.

The CDR3 sequence: CASSLGGRARVNTGELFF. The DNA of the CDR3 is TGTGCCAGCAGCTTAGGGGGCAGGGCACGAGTTAACACCGGGGAGCTGTTTTTT. V and J are TRBV7-9 and TRBJ2-2; a weak D match, TRBD1 (5 bases). The CDR3 is 18 amino acids. In germline, CDR1 is SEHNR, CDR2 FQNEAQ (reference sequence). V was cut by 1 base and J by 2 bases, with 17 bases left in between.

The gene calls are TRBV20-1 and TRBJ2-7; D gene ambiguous. Germline CDR1 reads DFQATT; CDR2 reads SNEGSKA (reference sequence). There are 11 residues in the CDR3. Trimming removed 3 bases from V and 7 bases from J, with 10 bases in between. The DNA of the CDR3 is TGCAGTGCTAGGGGCCCGTCTGAGCAGTACTTC. Its translation is CSARGPSEQYF.

This sequence joins TRBV5-1 and TRBJ2-3, with 11 nucleotides matching TRBD1. CDR1 and CDR2 (germline): SGHRS, YFSETQ. Trimming at V came to 4 bases and at J to 3 bases, leaving 7 bases not matched to a gene. The CDR3 extends over 16 amino acids. In DNA form, the CDR3 reads TGCGCCAGCAGCCCCACCGGGACAGGGGGAACAGATACGCAGTATTTT. Amino acids: CASSPTGTGGTDTQYF.

This rearrangement joins TRBV4-1 to TRBJ2-3, with D possibly TRBD2 on 5 matching bases. V was clipped by 3 bases and J by 6 bases, with 16 bases between them. Looked up from germline, CDR1 is MGHRA and CDR2 is YSYEKL. The CDR3 length is 15 residues. CDR3 sequence reads: CASSQRVRAGDTQYF. Written as DNA, the CDR3 is TGCGCCAGCAGCCAGCGGGTAAGGGCTGGGGATACGCAGTATTTT.

The rearrangement joins TRBV18 to TRBJ2-7; TRBD2 is a possible D gene (6 bases). V was shortened by 1 base and J by 7 bases, with 17 bases between the two germline ends. The germline V gene encodes CDR1 KGHSH and CDR2 LQKENI. The CDR3 spans 15 residues. Here the CDR3 reads CASSPLIAAPEEQYF. DNA for the CDR3: TGTGCCAGCTCACCACTAATAGCGGCCCCGGAGGAGCAGTACTTC.

The chain has TRBV5-6 and TRBJ2-3; D gene uncertain. Germline assignment: CDR1 SGHDT and CDR2 YYEEEE. This CDR3 is built from 14 residues. Between the trimmed V and J ends, which lost 4 bases and 0 bases, there was a span of 9 bases. CDR3 region: CASSNSRSTDTQYF. In DNA, the CDR3 is TGTGCCAGCAGCAACAGCCGTAGCACAGATACGCAGTATTTT.

CDR3: CASTPGVAKNIQYF. CDR3 sequence (DNA): TGTGCCAGCACCCCCGGGGTAGCCAAAAACATTCAGTACTTC. This rearrangement joins TRBV28 to TRBJ2-4; perhaps TRBD2 as D (5 bases). The V end was cut by 7 bases, the J end by 0 bases, with 10 bases between. The CDR3 is 14 residues long. The germline CDR1 and CDR2 sequences are MDHEN and SYDVKM. Full variable domain (remainder filled in from reference TRBV28 and TRBJ2-4): DVKVTQSSRYLVKRTGEKVFLECVQDMDHENMFWYRQDPGLGLRLIYFSYDVKMKEKGDIPEGYSVSREKKERFSLILESASTNQTSMYLCASTPGVAKNIQYFGAGTRLSVL.

The V gene is TRBV5-5, the J gene TRBJ2-3, with D maybe TRBD1 (5 bases). Per germline, CDR1 SGHKS and CDR2 YYEKEE (reference sequence). Trimming stripped 0 bases from V and 4 bases from J, with 12 bases between. This CDR3 is built from 15 residues. The CDR3 loop reads CASSLEAGRADTQYF. CDR3 bases: TGTGCCAGCAGCTTGGAGGCAGGGCGTGCAGATACGCAGTATTTT. Full variable domain (remainder filled in from reference TRBV5-5 and TRBJ2-3): DAGVTQSPTHLIKTRGQQVTLRCSPISGHKSVSWYQQVLGQGPQFIFQYYEKEERGRGNFPDRFSARQFPNYSSELNVNALLLGDSALYLCASSLEAGRADTQYFGPGTRLTVL.

In DNA, the CDR3 is TGCAGCGTGTGGACTTACCTCTACAATGAGCAGTTCTTC. It translates to CSVWTYLYNEQFF. The chain links TRBV29-1 to TRBJ2-1; perhaps TRBD2 as D (5 bases). Germline V CDR1 and CDR2: SQVTM, ANQGSEA. CDR3 size: 13 residues. V was cut by 6 bases and J by 3 bases, with 12 bases left in between.

This clone was found a few times. The chain recombines TRBV4-2 with TRBJ1-1, with TRBD1 as a possible D gene (5 bases). The germline V gene has CDR1 LGHNA and CDR2 YNFKEQ. CDR3 length equals 16 residues. The V end was cut by 4 bases, the J end by 6 bases, with 21 bases between. This CDR3 reads CASSRDYPTYLPEAFF. The CDR3 bases are TGTGCCAGCAGCCGGGACTATCCTACCTACCTCCCTGAAGCTTTCTTT.

The chain carries TRBV5-1 and TRBJ1-6; possibly TRBD1 for D (6 bases). V was clipped by 1 base and J by 4 bases, with 9 bases between them. The CDR3 sequence is 15 residues long. The germline gives CDR1 SGHRS, CDR2 YFSETQ. The DNA of the CDR3 is TGCGCCAGCAGCTTGCTGGGGGCGTATAATTCACCCCTCCACTTT. Translating gives CASSLLGAYNSPLHF.

V and J are TRBV5-5 and TRBJ1-1, with D tentatively TRBD1 (5 bases). V shed 4 bases and J shed 4 bases, with 14 bases lying between them. Germline V gene lookup returns CDR1 SGHKS and CDR2 YYEKEE (reference sequence). This CDR3 region has 14 residues. This chain's CDR3 is CASSPFPGGTEAFF. As DNA, the CDR3 is TGTGCCAGCAGCCCCTTCCCGGGGGGCACTGAAGCTTTCTTT.

Remarks on this clone: Germline and junction disagree at one end, which may indicate a read error. The chain is built from TRBV28 and TRBJ1-1, with a possible D match to TRBD1 (6 bases). This CDR3 is built from 12 residues. Germline lookup yields CDR1 MDHEN and CDR2 SYDVKM. CDR3 sequence reads: CASSPPDRGPRF. The CDR3 bases are TGTGCCAGCAGTCCCCCGGACAGAGGACCCCGCTTT.

V is TRBV7-2 and J is TRBJ2-7, with TRBD2 matching over 9 bases. Germline V CDR1 and CDR2: SGHTA, FQGNSA. The CDR3 contains 14 residues. Losses at the gene ends were 1 base for V and 4 bases for J; bases not matched to a gene: 2. The CDR3 nucleotides read TGTGCCAGCAGCTTAGAGCGGGAGGTTTACGAGCAGTACTTC. This sequence encodes CASSLEREVYEQYF.

The chain has TRBV15 and TRBJ2-6; 11 positions match TRBD1. The germline CDR1 and CDR2 sequences are LNHNV and YYDKDF (reference sequence). The trim removed 5 bases at V and 0 bases at J, leaving 9 bases unmatched. The CDR3 has 19 amino acids. The CDR3 bases are TGTGCCACCAGCGGTACACTGGGACAGGGGGTCTCTGGGGCCAACGTCCTGACTTTC. It is translated as CATSGTLGQGVSGANVLTF.

The rearrangement joins TRBV29-1 to TRBJ2-3, with D unresolved. The germline V and J ends were trimmed by 2 bases and 5 bases, with 2 bases remaining between them. This CDR3 has 10 residues. The germline V gene encodes CDR1 SQVTM and CDR2 ANQGSEA. The CDR3 DNA reads as TGCAGCGTTGAACAAGATACGCAGTATTTT. Translated, it gives CSVEQDTQYF.

The chain links TRBV19 to TRBJ1-2, with 9 bases matching TRBD1. V lost 5 bases, J lost 5 bases, and 12 bases stayed unmatched. The CDR3 is 16 amino acids. CDR1 is LNHDA and CDR2 is SQIVND in the germline V gene (reference sequence). The CDR3 spells CASSDSPGQGVYGYTF. DNA for the CDR3: TGTGCCAGTAGTGACTCCCCGGGACAGGGAGTTTATGGCTACACCTTC.

V and J are TRBV19 and TRBJ2-5; 7 positions agree with TRBD1. The length of the CDR3 is 15 residues. J gave up 5 bases and V 3 bases, and 9 bases lay outside the gene matches. Germline CDR1 is LNHDA and CDR2 is SQIVND (reference sequence). CDR3: CASSIGRGRLETQYF. The CDR3 DNA sequence: TGTGCCAGTAGTATCGGAAGGGGGCGCCTGGAGACCCAGTACTTC.